This T cell receptor beta chain was recorded in a study of Ad26.COV2.S vaccination and SARS-CoV-2 variants. Study results and limitations: From the TCR breadth and depth analyses, total T cell responses may have been underestimated. It was vaccine recipients, not placebo recipients, who had the higher spike-specific TCR breadth. Comparability of non-spike TCR breadth was observed across vaccine and placebo recipients.

CDR1 and CDR2 (germline): SGHRS, YFSETQ. Trimming took off 4 bases at V and 4 bases at J, with 17 bases between the two ends. The CDR3 extends over 15 amino acids. In the case of this clone: Its antigen is still unknown.

Only in-frame clones appear in the TCRdb table, and some are missing; sequencing was by immunoSEQ multiplex PCR. The repertoire holds more than 85,000 clones, with 80% as singletons. Sequences were derived from peripheral blood, sampled after recovery from COVID-19. This rearrangement joins TRBV5-1 to TRBJ1-2; no definite D call. This TCR was sampled from a human donor who had recovered from COVID-19. CDR3 region: CASSQSVQTTYGYTF. DNA for the CDR3: TGCGCCAGCAGCCAATCTGTACAGACCACCTATGGCTACACCTTC.